These T cell receptor beta chains were read from a single sample in a study of T cells in localized non-small cell lung cancer. Profiling relied on immunoSEQ multiplex PCR, and the TCRdb table lists in-frame clones only, not all of them. The sample shows around 30,000 clones, 70% to 90% of them seen only once. Here the sequenced sample was peripheral blood, taken before any cancer treatment. Receptor source: a female donor of 60 years or more with stage III squamous cell lung carcinoma. CDR3s include the opening cysteine and the closing phenylalanine or tryptophan. Fields, in order: J gene, clone size, D gene, V gene, CDR3 protein, CDR3 DNA. A D gene is named only where the DNA matches it firmly. Some rows have no size entry. The others give once, few or many, or a class for an expanded clone.

TRBJ1-2 NA NA TRBV19 CASSLRTRYGYTF TGTGCCAGTAGTCTCCGGACACGGTATGGCTACACCTTC
TRBJ2-3 NA TRBD1 TRBV28 CASTHRGEGTDTQYF TGTGCCAGCACCCACAGGGGGGAAGGCACAGATACGCAGTATTTT
TRBJ2-5 NA TRBD2 TRBV15 CATSTWTSGGQETQYF TGTGCCACCAGCACCTGGACTAGCGGGGGGCAAGAGACCCAGTACTTC
TRBJ1-5 once NA TRBV6-5 CASSYGSKNQPQHF TGTGCCAGCAGTTACGGGTCAAAAAATCAGCCCCAGCATTTT
TRBJ1-1 NA NA TRBV28 CASSLTSRPSAAFF TGTGCCAGCAGTCTAACTTCCCGACCATCCGCAGCTTTCTTT
TRBJ2-7 NA NA TRBV11-2 CASSLGPSIPSYEQYF TGTGCCAGCAGCTTAGGCCCTTCGATCCCTTCCTACGAGCAGTACTTC
TRBJ2-3 NA NA TRBV27 CASSNTDTQYF TGTGCCAGCAGTAACACAGATACGCAGTATTTT
TRBJ1-2 NA NA TRBV19 CASSPGERADGYTF TGTGCCAGTAGTCCCGGGGAAAGGGCGGACGGCTACACCTTC
TRBJ1-2 NA NA TRBV28 CASRGTANYGYTF TGTGCCAGCCGGGGGACGGCTAACTATGGCTACACCTTC
TRBJ2-7 NA TRBD1 TRBV28 CASSFGTGGYEQYF TGTGCCAGCAGTTTTGGGACAGGGGGCTACGAGCAGTACTTC
TRBJ2-7 NA NA TRBV30 CAFNRAPIGYEQYF TGTGCCTTTAACCGGGCCCCCATCGGTTACGAGCAGTACTTC